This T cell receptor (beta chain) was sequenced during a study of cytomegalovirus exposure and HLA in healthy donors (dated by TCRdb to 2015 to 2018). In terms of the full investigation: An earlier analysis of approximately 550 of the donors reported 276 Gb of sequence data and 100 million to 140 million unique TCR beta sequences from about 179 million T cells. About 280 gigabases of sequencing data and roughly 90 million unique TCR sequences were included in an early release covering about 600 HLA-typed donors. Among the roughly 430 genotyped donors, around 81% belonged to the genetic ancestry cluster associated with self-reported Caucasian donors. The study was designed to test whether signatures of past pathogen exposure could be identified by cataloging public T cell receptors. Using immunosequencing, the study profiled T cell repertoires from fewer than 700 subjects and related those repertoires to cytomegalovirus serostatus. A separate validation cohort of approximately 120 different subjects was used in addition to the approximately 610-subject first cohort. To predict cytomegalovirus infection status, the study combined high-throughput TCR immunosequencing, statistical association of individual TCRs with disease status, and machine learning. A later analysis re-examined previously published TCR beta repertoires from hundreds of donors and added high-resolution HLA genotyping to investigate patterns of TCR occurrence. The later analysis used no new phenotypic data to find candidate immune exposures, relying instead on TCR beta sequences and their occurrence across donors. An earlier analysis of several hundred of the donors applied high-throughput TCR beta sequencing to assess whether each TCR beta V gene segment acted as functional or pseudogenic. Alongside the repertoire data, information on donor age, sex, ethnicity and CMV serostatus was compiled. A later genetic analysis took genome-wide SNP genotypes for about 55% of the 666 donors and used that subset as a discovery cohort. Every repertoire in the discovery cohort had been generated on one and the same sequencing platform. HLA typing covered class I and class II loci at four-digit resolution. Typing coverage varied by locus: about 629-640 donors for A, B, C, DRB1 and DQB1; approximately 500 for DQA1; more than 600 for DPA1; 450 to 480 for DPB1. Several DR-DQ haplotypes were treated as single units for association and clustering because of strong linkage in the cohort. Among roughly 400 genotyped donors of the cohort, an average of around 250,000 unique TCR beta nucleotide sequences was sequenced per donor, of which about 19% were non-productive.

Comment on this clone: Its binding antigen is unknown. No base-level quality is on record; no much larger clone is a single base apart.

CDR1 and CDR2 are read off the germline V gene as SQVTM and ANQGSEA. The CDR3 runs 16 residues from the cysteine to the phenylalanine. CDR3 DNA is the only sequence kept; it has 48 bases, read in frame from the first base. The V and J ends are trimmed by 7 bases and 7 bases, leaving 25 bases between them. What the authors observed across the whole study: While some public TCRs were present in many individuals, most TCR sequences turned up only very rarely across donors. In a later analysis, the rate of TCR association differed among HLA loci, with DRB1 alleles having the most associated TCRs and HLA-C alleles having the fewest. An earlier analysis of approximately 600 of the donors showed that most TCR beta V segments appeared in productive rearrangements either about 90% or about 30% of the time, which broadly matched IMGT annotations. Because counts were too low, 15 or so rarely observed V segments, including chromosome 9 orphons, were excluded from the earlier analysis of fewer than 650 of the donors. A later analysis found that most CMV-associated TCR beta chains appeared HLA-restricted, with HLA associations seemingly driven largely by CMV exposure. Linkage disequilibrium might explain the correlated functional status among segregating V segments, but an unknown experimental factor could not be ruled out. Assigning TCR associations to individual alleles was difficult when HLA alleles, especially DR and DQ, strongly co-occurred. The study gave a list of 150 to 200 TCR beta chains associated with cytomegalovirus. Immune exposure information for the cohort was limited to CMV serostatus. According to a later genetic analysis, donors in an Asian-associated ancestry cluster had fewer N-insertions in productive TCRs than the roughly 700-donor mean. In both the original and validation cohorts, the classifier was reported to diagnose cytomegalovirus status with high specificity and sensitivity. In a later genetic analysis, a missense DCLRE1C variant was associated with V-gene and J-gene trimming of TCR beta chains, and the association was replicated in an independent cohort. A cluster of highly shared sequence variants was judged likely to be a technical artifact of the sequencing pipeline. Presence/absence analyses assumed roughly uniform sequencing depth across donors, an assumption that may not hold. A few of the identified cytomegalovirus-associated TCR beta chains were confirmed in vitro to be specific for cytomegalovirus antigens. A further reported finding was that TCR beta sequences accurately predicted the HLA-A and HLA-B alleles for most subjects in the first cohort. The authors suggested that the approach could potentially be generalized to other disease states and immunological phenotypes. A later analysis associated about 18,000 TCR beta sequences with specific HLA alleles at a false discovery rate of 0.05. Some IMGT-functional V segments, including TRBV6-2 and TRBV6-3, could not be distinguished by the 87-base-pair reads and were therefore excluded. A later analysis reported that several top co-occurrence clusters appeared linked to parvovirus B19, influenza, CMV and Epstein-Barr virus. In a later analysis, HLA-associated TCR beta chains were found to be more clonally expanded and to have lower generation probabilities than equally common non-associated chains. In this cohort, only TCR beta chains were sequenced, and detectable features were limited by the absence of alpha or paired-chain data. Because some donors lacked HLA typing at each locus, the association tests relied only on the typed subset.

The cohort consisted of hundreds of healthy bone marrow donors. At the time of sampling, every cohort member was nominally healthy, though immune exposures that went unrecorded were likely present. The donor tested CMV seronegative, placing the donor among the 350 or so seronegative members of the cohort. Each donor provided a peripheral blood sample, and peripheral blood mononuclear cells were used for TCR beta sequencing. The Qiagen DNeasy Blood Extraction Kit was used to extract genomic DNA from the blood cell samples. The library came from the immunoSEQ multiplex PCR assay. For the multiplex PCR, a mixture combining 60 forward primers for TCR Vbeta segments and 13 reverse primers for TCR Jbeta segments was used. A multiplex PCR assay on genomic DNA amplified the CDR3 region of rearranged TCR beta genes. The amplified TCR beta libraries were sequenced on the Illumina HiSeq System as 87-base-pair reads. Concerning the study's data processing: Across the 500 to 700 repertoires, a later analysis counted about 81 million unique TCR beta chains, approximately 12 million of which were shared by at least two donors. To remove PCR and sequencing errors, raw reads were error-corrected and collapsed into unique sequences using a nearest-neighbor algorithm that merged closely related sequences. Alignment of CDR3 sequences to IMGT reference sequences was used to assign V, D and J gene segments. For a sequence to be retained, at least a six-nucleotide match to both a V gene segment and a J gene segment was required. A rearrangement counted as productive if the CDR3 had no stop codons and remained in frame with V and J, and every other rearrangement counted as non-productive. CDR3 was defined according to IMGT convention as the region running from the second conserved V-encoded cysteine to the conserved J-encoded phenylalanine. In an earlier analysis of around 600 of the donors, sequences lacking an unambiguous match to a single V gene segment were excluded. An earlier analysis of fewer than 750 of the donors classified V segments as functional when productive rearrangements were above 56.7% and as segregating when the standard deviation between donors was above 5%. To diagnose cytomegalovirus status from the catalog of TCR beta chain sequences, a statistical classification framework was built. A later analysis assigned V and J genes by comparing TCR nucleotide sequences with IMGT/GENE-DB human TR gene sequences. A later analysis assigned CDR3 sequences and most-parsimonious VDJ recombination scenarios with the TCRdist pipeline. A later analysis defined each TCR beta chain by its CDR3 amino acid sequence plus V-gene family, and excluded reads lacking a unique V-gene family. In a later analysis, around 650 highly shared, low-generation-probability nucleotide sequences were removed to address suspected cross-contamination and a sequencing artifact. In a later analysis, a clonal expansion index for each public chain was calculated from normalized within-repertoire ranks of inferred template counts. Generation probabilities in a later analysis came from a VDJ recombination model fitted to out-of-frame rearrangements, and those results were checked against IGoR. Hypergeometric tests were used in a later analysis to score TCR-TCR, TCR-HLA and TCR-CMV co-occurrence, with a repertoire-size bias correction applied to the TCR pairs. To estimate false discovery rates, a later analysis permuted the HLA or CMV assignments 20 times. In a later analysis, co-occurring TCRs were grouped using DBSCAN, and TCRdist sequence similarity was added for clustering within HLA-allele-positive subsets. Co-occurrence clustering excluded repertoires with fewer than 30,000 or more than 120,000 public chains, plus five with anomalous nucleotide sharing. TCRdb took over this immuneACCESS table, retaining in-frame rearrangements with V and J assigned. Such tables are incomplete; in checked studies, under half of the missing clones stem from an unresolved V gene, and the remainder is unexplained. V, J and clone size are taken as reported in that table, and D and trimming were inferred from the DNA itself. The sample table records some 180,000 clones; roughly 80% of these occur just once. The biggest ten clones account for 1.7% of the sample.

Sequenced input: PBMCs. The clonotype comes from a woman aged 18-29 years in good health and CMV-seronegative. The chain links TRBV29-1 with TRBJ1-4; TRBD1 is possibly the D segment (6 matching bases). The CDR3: CSAPNSPRGLGEKLFF. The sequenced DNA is TGCAGCGCCCCCAATAGTCCCAGGGGTCTAGGTGAAAAACTGTTTTTT. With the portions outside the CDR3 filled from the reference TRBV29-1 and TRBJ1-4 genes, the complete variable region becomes SAVISQKPSRDICQRGTSLTIQCQVDSQVTMMFWYRQQPGQSLTLIATANQGSEATYESGFVIDKFPISRPNLTFSTLTVSNMSPEDSSIYLCSAPNSPRGLGEKLFFGSGTQLSVL.